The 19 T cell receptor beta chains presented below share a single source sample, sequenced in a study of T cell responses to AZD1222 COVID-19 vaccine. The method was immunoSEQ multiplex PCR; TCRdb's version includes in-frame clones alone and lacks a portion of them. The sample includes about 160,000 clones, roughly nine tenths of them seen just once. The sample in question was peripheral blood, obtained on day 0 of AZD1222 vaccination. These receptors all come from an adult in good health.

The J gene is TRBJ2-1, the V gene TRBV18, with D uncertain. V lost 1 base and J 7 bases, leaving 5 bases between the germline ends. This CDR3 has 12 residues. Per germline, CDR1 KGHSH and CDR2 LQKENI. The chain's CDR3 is CASSPLGNEQFF. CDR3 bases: TGTGCCAGCTCACCACTAGGGAATGAGCAGTTCTTC.

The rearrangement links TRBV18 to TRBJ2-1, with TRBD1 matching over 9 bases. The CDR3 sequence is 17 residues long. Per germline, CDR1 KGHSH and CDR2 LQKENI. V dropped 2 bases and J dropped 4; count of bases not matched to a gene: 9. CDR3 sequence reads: CASSPGGPGTGYNEQFF. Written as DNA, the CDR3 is TGTGCCAGCTCACCAGGGGGCCCCGGGACAGGGTACAATGAGCAGTTCTTC.

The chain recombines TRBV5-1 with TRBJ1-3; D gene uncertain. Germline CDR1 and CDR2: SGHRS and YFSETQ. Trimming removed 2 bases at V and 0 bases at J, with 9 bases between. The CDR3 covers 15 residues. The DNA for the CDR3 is TGCGCCAGCAGCTTAGGCGGTGGCTCTGGAAACACCATATATTTT. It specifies CASSLGGGSGNTIYF.

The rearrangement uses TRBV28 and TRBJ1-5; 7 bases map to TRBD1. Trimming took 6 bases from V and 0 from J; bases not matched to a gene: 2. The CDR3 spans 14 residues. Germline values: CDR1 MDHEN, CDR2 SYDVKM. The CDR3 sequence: CASRTGYSNQPQHF. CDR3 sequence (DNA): TGTGCCAGCAGGACAGGGTATAGCAATCAGCCCCAGCATTTT.

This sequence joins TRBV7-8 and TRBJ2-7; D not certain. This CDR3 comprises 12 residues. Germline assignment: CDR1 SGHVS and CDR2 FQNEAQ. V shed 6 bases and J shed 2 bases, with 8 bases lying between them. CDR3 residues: CASSSTTYEQYF. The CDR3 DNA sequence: TGTGCCAGCAGTTCCACAACCTACGAGCAGTACTTC.

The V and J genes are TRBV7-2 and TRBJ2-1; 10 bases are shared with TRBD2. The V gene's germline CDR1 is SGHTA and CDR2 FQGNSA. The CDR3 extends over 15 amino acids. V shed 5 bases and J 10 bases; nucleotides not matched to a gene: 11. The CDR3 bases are TGTGCCAGCAGCCGCGCAGCGGGAGGGCCAAGGGAGCAGTTCTTC. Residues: CASSRAAGGPREQFF.

CDR3 loop: CSASVSGNQPQHF. CDR3 nucleotide sequence: TGCAGTGCTAGTGTGTCGGGCAATCAGCCCCAGCATTTT. V is TRBV20-1 and J is TRBJ1-5; no clear D gene. Germline lookup yields CDR1 DFQATT and CDR2 SNEGSKA (reference sequence). CDR3 length equals 13 residues. Trimming removed 3 bases at V and 2 bases at J, with 8 bases between.

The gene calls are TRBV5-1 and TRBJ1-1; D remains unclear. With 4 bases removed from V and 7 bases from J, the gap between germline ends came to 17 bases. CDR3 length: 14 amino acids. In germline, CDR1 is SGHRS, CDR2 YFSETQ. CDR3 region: CASSNDLRTIEAFF. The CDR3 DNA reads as TGCGCCAGCAGCAACGACTTAAGGACTATTGAAGCTTTCTTT.

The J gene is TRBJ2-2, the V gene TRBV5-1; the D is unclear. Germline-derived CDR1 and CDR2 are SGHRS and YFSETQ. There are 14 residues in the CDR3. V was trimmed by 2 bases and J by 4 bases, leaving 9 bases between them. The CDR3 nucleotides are TGCGCCAGCAGCTTTAAGACGGGCACCGGGGAGCTGTTTTTT. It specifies CASSFKTGTGELFF.

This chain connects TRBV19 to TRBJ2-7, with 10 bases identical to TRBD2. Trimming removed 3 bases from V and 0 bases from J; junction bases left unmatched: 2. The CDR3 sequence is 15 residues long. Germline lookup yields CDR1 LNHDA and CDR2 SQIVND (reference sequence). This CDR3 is CASSMTSGPSYEQYF. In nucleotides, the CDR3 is TGTGCCAGTAGTATGACTAGCGGGCCCTCCTACGAGCAGTACTTC.

The CDR3 spells CASSSRGLAGNIQYF. The CDR3 nucleotides are TGTGCCAGCAGCTCCCGGGGACTAGCAGGGAACATTCAGTACTTC. The rearrangement uses TRBV7-2 and TRBJ2-4; 9 bases match TRBD2. This CDR3 is built from 15 residues. With V trimmed by 4 bases and J by 7 bases, 8 bases remained unmatched. CDR1 is SGHTA and CDR2 is FQGNSA in the germline V gene.

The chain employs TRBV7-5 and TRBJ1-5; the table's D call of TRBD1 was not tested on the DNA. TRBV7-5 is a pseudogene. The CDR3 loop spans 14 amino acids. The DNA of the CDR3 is TGTGTCAGAAGTTTCCCCGGGACACCCTGTTCCCAGCATTTT. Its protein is CVRSFPGTPCSQHF.

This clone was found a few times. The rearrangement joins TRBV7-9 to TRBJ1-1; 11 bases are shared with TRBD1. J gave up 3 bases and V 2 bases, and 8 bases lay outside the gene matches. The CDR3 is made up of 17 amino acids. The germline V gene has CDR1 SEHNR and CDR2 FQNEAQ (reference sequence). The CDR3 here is CASSLFGQGAGYTEAFF. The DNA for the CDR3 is TGTGCCAGCAGCTTATTCGGACAGGGGGCAGGATACACTGAAGCTTTCTTT.

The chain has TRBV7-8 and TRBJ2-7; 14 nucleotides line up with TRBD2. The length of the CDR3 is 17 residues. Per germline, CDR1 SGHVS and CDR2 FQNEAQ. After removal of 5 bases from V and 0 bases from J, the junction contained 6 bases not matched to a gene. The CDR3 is CASSKTGTSGSSYEQYF. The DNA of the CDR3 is TGTGCCAGCAGCAAAACTGGGACTAGCGGGAGCTCCTACGAGCAGTACTTC.

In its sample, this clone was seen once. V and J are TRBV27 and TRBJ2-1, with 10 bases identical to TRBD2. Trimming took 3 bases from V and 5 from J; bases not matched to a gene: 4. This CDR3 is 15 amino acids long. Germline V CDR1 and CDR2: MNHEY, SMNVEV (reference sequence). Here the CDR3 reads CASSFSGRTNNEQFF. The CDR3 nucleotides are TGTGCCAGCAGTTTTAGCGGGAGGACAAACAATGAGCAGTTCTTC.

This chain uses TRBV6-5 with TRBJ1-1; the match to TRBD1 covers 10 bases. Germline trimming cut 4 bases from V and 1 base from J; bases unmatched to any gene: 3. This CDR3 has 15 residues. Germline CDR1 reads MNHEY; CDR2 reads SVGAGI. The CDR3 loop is CASSWGTGANTEAFF. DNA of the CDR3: TGTGCCAGCAGTTGGGGGACAGGGGCGAACACTGAAGCTTTCTTT.

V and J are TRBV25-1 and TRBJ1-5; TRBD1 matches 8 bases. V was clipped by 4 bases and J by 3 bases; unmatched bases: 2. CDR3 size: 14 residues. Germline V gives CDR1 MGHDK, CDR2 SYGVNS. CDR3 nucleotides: TGTGCCAGCAGTGGACAGGGGCACAATCAGCCCCAGCATTTT. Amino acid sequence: CASSGQGHNQPQHF.

The CDR3 DNA sequence: TGTGCCAGCAGGTTACTAGGGCTCGGACAGGGAGGGGGGAACACTGAAGCTTTCTTT. Residues: CASRLLGLGQGGGNTEAFF. The V and J genes are TRBV2 and TRBJ1-1, with 8 bases identical to TRBD1. The CDR3 spans 19 residues. Germline lookup yields CDR1 SNHLY and CDR2 FYNNEI. V was pared by 6 bases and J by 1 base, with 19 bases of the junction left unmatched.

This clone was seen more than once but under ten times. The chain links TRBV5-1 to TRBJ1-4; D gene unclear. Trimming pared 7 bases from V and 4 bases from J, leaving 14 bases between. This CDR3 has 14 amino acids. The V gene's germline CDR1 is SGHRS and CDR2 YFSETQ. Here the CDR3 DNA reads TGCGCCAGCGACTCCGGACGGTATAATGAAAAACTGTTTTTT. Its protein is CASDSGRYNEKLFF. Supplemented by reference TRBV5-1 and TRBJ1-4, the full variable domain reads KAGVTQTPRYLIKTRGQQVTLSCSPISGHRSVSWYQQTPGQGLQFLFEYFSETQRNKGNFPGRFSGRQFSNSRSEMNVSTLELGDSALYLCASDSGRYNEKLFFGSGTQLSVL.